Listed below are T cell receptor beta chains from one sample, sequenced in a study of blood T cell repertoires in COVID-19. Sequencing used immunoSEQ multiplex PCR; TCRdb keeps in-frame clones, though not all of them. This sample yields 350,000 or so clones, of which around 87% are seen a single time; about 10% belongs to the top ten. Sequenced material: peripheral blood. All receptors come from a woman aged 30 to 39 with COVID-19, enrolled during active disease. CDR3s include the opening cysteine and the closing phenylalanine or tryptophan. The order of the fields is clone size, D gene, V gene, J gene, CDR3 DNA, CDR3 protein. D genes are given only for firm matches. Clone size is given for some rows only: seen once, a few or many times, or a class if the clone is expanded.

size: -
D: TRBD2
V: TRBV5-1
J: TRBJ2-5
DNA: TGCGCCAGCAGCAGGGCCCTAGCGGGTAGTGAGACCCAGTACTTC
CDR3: CASSRALAGSETQYF

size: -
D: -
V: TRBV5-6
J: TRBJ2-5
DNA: TGTGCCAGCAGCTTGAAATTTTCCCGGGGGGAGACCCAGTACTTC
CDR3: CASSLKFSRGETQYF

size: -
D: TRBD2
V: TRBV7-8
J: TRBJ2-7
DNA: TGTGCCAGCAGCTTAGAACTAGCGGGAGTAGGGGAGCAGTACTTC
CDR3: CASSLELAGVGEQYF

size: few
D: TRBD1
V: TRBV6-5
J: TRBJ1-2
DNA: TGTGCCAGCAGTCCCCTGGACAGGAACTATGGCTACACCTTC
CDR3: CASSPLDRNYGYTF

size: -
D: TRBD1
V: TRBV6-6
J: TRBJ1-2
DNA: TGTGCCAGCATCAGGGGGGCTGGGTATGGCTACACCTTC
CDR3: CASIRGAGYGYTF

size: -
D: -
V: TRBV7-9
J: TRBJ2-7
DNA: TGTGCCAGCAGCCCACTGGGGGGGGGCAGATCCTACGAGCAGTACTTC
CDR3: CASSPLGGGRSYEQYF

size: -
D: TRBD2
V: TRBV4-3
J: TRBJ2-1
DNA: TGCGCCAGCAGCCGGGGACTAGCGGCTGTTGAGCAGTTCTTC
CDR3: CASSRGLAAVEQFF

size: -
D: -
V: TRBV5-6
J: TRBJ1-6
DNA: TGTGCCAGCAGCTTGGGGCAGGGGAATTCACCCCTCCACTTT
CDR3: CASSLGQGNSPLHF

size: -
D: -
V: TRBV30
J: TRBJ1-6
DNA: TGTGCCTGGAAGATTGGGGAGAGCTCCTATAATTCACCCCTCCACTTT
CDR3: CAWKIGESSYNSPLHF

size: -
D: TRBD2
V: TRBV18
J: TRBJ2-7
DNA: TGTGCCAGCTCACGGCTGACTAGCGGTTACACCTACGAGCAGTACTTC
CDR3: CASSRLTSGYTYEQYF

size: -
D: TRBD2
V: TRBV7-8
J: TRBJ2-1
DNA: TGTGCCAGCAGCTTACTTGCGGGAGGACCCGGGGCGTTCTTC
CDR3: CASSLLAGGPGAFF

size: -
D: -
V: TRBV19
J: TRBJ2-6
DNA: TGTGCCAGTAGTAGGACTGAATCTGGGGCCAACGTCCTGACTTTC
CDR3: CASSRTESGANVLTF

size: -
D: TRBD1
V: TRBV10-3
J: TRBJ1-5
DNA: TGTGCCATCAGTGAGTCGATGGGACAGGGCCCTCAGCCCCAGCATTTT
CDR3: CAISESMGQGPQPQHF

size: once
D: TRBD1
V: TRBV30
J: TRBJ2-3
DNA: TGTGCCTGGAGTGTACAGGGGGCCGGAGATACGCAGTATTTT
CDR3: CAWSVQGAGDTQYF

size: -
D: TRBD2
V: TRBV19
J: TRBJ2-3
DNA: TGTGCCACCAGGGACTTCGCCGGGACTAGCGGCACAGATACGCAGTATTTT
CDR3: CATRDFAGTSGTDTQYF

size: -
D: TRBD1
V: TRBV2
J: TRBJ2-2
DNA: TGTGCCAGCAGGGGAGGACAGGGGGCTACCGGGGAGCTGTTTTTT
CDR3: CASRGGQGATGELFF

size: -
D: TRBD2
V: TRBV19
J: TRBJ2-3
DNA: TGTGCCAGTAGTCCCTTGCTAGCGGGAGGCACAGATACGCAGTATTTT
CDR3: CASSPLLAGGTDTQYF

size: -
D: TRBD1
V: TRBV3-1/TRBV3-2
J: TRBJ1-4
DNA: TGTGCCAGCAGCCTACACAGGGGGCGGATTGAAAAACTGTTTTTT
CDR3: CASSLHRGRIEKLFF

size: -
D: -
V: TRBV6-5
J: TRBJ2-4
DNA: TGTGCCAGCAGTTACTCGGCCGGGGTCCCAAACATTCAGTACTTC
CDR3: CASSYSAGVPNIQYF

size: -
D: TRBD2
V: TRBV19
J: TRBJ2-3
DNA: TGTGCCAGTAGTATAGGTAGCGGGAGTGGAGATACGCAGTATTTT
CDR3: CASSIGSGSGDTQYF

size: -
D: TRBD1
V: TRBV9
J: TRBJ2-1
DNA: TGTGCCAGCAGCGTACAGGGGGCGCCCCTCAATGAGCAGTTCTTC
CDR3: CASSVQGAPLNEQFF

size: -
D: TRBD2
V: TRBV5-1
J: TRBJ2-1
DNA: TGCGCCAGCAGCTTGGTTCTAGCGGGGGCGAGCTTGAATGAGCAGTTCTTC
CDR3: CASSLVLAGASLNEQFF

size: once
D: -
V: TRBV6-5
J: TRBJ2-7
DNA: TGTGCCAGCAGGGCATTTGGAGGATCCTACGAGCAGTACTTC
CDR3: CASRAFGGSYEQYF

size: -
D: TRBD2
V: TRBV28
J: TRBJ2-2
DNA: TGTGCCAGCAGACTAGCGGGAGAGGCCGGGGAGCTGTTTTTT
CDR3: CASRLAGEAGELFF

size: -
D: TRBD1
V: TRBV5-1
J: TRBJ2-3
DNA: TGCGCCAGCAGCGGATCCGGGACAGCTGGAGATACGCAGTATTTT
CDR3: CASSGSGTAGDTQYF

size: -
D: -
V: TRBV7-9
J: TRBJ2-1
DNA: TGTGCCAGCAGCTTTTTTGGAGGGAGAAATGAGCAGTTCTTC
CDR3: CASSFFGGRNEQFF

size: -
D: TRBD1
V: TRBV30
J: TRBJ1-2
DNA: TGTGCCTGGACCCGGGACAGGTTTGGCTACACCTTC
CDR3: CAWTRDRFGYTF

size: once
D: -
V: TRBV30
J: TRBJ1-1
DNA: TGTGCCTGGAGTGTACGAGTGAACACTGAAGCTTTCTTT
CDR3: CAWSVRVNTEAFF

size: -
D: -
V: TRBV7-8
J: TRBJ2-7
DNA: TGTGCCAGCAGCTTCGGGAGGGGGCTAAGCTACGAGCAGTACTTC
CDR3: CASSFGRGLSYEQYF

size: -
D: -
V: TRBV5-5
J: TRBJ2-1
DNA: TGTGCCAGCAGCCCCGAAGTGACTTTTGGTGAGCAGTTCTTC
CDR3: CASSPEVTFGEQFF

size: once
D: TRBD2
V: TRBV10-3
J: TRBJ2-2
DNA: TGTGCCATCAGGCGACAACTAGCGGGACTGAACACCGGGGAGCTGTTTTTT
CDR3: CAIRRQLAGLNTGELFF

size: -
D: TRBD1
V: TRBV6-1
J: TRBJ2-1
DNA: TGTGCCAGCAGCGAAACAGGGGCCGATCCCCTCAATGAGCAGTTCTTC
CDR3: CASSETGADPLNEQFF

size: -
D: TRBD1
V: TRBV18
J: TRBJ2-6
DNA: TGTGCCAGCTCACCGCCACCGGGACAGGGTTCTGGGGCCAACGTCCTGACTTTC
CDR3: CASSPPPGQGSGANVLTF

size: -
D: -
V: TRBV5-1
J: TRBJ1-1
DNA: TGCGCCAGCAGCATGGACAGGAACACTGAAGCTTTCTTT
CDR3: CASSMDRNTEAFF

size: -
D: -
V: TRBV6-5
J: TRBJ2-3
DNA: TGTGCCAGCAGAAGGCCAGGGGTGGCAGATACGCAGTATTTT
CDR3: CASRRPGVADTQYF

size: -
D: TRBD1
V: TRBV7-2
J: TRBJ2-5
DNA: TGTGCCAGCAGCCAGGACAGGGGGCGCATGGAGACCCAGTACTTC
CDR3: CASSQDRGRMETQYF

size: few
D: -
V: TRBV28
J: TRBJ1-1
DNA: TGTGCCACCATCGAGTCCGGAGGGAACACTGAAGCTTTCTTT
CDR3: CATIESGGNTEAFF

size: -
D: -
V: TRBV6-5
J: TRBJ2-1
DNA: TGTGCCAGCAGTTACGGCAGGGGTTATCGATACAATGAGCAGTTCTTC
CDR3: CASSYGRGYRYNEQFF

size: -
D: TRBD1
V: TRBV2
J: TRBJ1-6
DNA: TGTGCCAGCAGCAGTCAGGGGGGATCAAGTTCACCCCTCCACTTT
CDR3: CASSSQGGSSSPLHF

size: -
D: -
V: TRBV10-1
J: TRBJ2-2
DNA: TGCGCCAGCAGTCCAGGGGATTACATCACCGGGGAGCTGTTTTTT
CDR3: CASSPGDYITGELFF

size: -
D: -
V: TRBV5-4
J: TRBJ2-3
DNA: TGTGCCAGCAGCTTGGACGGCTTGAGGGCAGATACGCAGTATTTT
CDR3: CASSLDGLRADTQYF

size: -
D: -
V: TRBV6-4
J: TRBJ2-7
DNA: TGTGCCAGCGATAGACGGGTAAGGCCGCAACAATCCTACGAGCAGTACTTC
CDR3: CASDRRVRPQQSYEQYF

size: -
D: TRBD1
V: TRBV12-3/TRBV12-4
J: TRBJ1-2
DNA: TGTGCCAGCAGTCCCGGGACAGCGAGGGGCTACACCTTC
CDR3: CASSPGTARGYTF

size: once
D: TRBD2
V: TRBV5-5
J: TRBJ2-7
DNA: TGTGCCAGCAGCCCCACGACTAGCGGGAGCTACGAGCAGTACTTC
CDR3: CASSPTTSGSYEQYF

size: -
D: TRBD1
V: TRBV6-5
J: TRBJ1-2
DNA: TGTGCCAGCAGGGATTGGGACAGGGGCTATGGCTACACCTTC
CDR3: CASRDWDRGYGYTF

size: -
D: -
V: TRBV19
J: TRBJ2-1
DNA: TGTGCCAGTAGTATCAACTGGGAGAGGAATGAGCAGTTCTTC
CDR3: CASSINWERNEQFF

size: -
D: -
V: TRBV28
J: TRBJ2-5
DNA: TGTGCCAGCACGGTACAGGGAGGGGAGACCCAGTACTTC
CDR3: CASTVQGGETQYF